This TCR beta chain was sequenced for a study of blood T cells in healthy people across ages. Study conclusions and caveats: Donor CMV status was unknown, possibly confounding expanded clonotype changes. PBMCs left unsorted prevented a conclusive naive versus antigen-experienced comparison.

For this clonotype: Its target is not known.

Germline V gene lookup returns CDR1 SGHRS and CDR2 YFSETQ. Trimming removed 0 bases at V and 8 bases at J, with 9 bases between. CDR3 length equals 13 residues. Combining a sample-barcoded 5' primer with a J-beta primer mix, a second PCR ran for 7 to 11 cycles. A template-switch adaptor containing 12 random nucleotides labeled each cDNA molecule. TCRdb passed the 5' RACE reads through MiXCR, listing each CDR3 protein once. The sample yields about a million distinct CDR3 sequences, roughly 47% seen once. The authors drew around 9.3 milliliters of peripheral blood from each donor. V is TRBV5-1 and J is TRBJ2-1; D remains unclear. Sequenced material: blood. The clonotype was recovered from a woman aged 55-69 years in good health. CDR3 amino acids: CASSLVSGDEQFF. The CDR3 coding sequence is TGCGCCAGCAGCTTGGTTAGTGGGGATGAGCAGTTCTTC.